A single sample is the source of the 20 T cell receptor beta chains below, sequenced in a study of cytomegalovirus exposure and HLA in healthy donors. 60 Vbeta and 13 Jbeta primers were used in PCR. Only in-frame clones appear in the TCRdb table, and some are missing; sequencing was by immunoSEQ multiplex PCR. The sample holds 80,000 to 130,000 clones; approximately 82% are singletons and the top ten take around 1.2%. The specimen sequenced was PBMCs. The receptors derive from a woman younger than 35 in good health and CMV-seronegative.

The chain couples TRBV28 to TRBJ1-2, with D perhaps matching TRBD1 (6 bases). Trimming left V 6 bases short and J 4 bases short, with 18 bases between. Germline V gene sequence: CDR1 MDHEN, CDR2 SYDVKM. This CDR3 contains 15 residues. Here the CDR3 DNA reads TGTGCCAGCAGCAGAATGGGAGGGGGGGTCTATGGCTACACCTTC. Its protein product is CASSRMGGGVYGYTF.

As regards this clone: The germline gene is not matched at one end of the junction; a read error may be the cause. This sequence joins TRBV7-9 and TRBJ1-5, with a possible D match to TRBD1 (5 bases). The V gene's germline CDR1 is SEHNR and CDR2 FQNEAQ (reference sequence). This CDR3 region has 14 residues. CDR3 loop: CSSSSSGSNQPQHF. DNA of the CDR3: TGTTCCAGCAGCTCCTCAGGGAGCAATCAGCCCCAGCATTTT.

A few counts support this clone. The chain employs TRBV10-3 and TRBJ2-3, with 8 bases matching TRBD2. After removal of 3 bases from V and 1 base from J, the junction contained 18 bases not matched to a gene. The CDR3 is 20 amino acids. CDR1 and CDR2 from the germline V gene are ENHRY and SYGVKD. The CDR3 here is CAISDWESYQRGHGTDTQYF. CDR3 coding DNA: TGTGCCATCAGTGATTGGGAGTCCTACCAGCGGGGGCATGGCACAGATACGCAGTATTTT.

V and J are TRBV7-2 and TRBJ2-2, with TRBD2 matching 8 bases. With 2 bases clipped from V and 2 bases from J, the junction kept 13 bases outside the gene matches. Germline values: CDR1 SGHTA, CDR2 FQGNSA. The CDR3 is made up of 19 amino acids. CDR3 loop: CASSLLGGGAGGNTGELFF. CDR3 bases: TGTGCCAGCAGCTTACTCGGCGGTGGTGCGGGGGGAAACACCGGGGAGCTGTTTTTT.

This clone was counted a single time. The V call is TRBV4-2, the J call TRBJ2-7, with a tentative D call TRBD1 (6 bases). This CDR3 region has 17 residues. Deletions cut 4 bases from V and 2 bases from J, with 21 bases between. Germline V CDR1 and CDR2: LGHNA, YNFKEQ. Here the CDR3 reads CASSLGQKPETPYEQYF. In DNA, the CDR3 is TGTGCCAGCAGCCTCGGACAGAAACCGGAAACCCCCTACGAGCAGTACTTC.

This clone was seen more than once but under ten times. The genes are TRBV6-5 and TRBJ1-1, with 8 bases aligning to TRBD1. Germline loops: CDR1 MNHEY, CDR2 SVGAGI. The CDR3 length is 14 residues. J gave up 6 bases and V 6 bases, and 9 bases lay outside the gene matches. The chain's CDR3 is CASRIQGATAEAFF. CDR3 DNA sequence: TGTGCCAGCAGAATCCAGGGGGCAACGGCTGAAGCTTTCTTT.

The chain carries TRBV9 and TRBJ2-2; the D gene is possibly TRBD1 (5 bases). Germline loops: CDR1 SGDLS, CDR2 YYNGEE. This CDR3 region has 16 residues. The ends were cut back, 6 bases at V and 1 base at J, with 16 bases in the middle. The CDR3 loop is CASTSRRGLNTGELFF. Here the CDR3 DNA reads TGTGCCAGCACTTCGCGTAGGGGCCTGAACACCGGGGAGCTGTTTTTT.

This clone was recorded only once. CDR3 protein: CAWSGLAGGEQFF. For the CDR3, the DNA is TGTGCCTGGAGTGGCCTAGCGGGAGGAGAGCAGTTCTTC. The chain couples TRBV30 to TRBJ2-1; 11 bases align to TRBD2. There are 13 residues in the CDR3. The ends lost 1 base at V and 10 bases at J; junction bases unmatched: 3. In germline, CDR1 is GTSNPN, CDR2 SVGIG (reference sequence).

CDR3 in amino acids: CAISETSGILRQYF. CDR3 nucleotides: TGTGCCATCAGTGAGACTAGCGGGATACTCCGGCAGTACTTC. The J gene is TRBJ2-7, the V gene TRBV10-3; TRBD2 aligns across 10 bases. This CDR3 comprises 14 residues. Germline V gene lookup returns CDR1 ENHRY and CDR2 SYGVKD. The V and J ends lost 2 bases and 9 bases, in that order; junction bases with no gene match: 7.

The chain combines TRBV4-2 with TRBJ2-1; D is unresolved. The V end was cut by 4 bases, the J end by 6 bases, with 13 bases between. CDR1 and CDR2 from the germline V gene are LGHNA and YNFKEQ. The CDR3 loop spans 14 amino acids. CDR3 sequence reads: CASSPRDFPNEQFF. In DNA form, the CDR3 reads TGTGCCAGCAGCCCGCGAGACTTCCCCAATGAGCAGTTCTTC.

The rearrangement uses TRBV28 and TRBJ1-2; 7 nucleotides line up with TRBD1. Looked up from germline, CDR1 is MDHEN and CDR2 is SYDVKM. Losses at the gene ends were 7 bases for V and 6 bases for J; bases not matched to a gene: 14. This CDR3 region has 15 residues. CDR3 residues: CASTVVGQATNGYTF. The CDR3 DNA sequence: TGTGCCAGCACGGTTGTTGGACAGGCCACGAATGGCTACACCTTC.

This clone has just a few counts. The V gene is TRBV7-8, the J gene TRBJ1-2; possible D gene TRBD1, 6 bases. Germline V CDR1 and CDR2: SGHVS, FQNEAQ. Trimming pared 5 bases from V and 3 bases from J, leaving 25 bases between. The CDR3 is 18 residues long. CDR3 in amino acids: CASSLVPGQSLTHYGYTF. DNA of the CDR3: TGTGCCAGCAGCCTAGTCCCCGGACAGTCGTTAACACACTATGGCTACACCTTC.

CDR3 nucleotides: TGTGCCAGCAGCTTAGGGCTAGCGGGGGCCTACGAGCAGTACTTC. This encodes CASSLGLAGAYEQYF. The chain couples TRBV7-2 to TRBJ2-7; the match to TRBD2 covers 10 bases. The V segment lost 1 base and the J segment 2 bases; nucleotides outside the gene matches: 2. CDR1 and CDR2 (germline): SGHTA, FQGNSA. CDR3 length: 15 amino acids.

The chain recombines TRBV28 with TRBJ1-2; D is perhaps TRBD1 (6 bases). The CDR3 has 13 amino acids. CDR1 and CDR2 (germline): MDHEN, SYDVKM. Between the trimmed V and J ends, which lost 6 bases and 1 base, there was a span of 9 bases. CDR3: CASRTQGNYGYTF. The CDR3 DNA reads as TGTGCCAGCAGGACACAGGGTAACTATGGCTACACCTTC.

V and J are TRBV6-1 and TRBJ1-1; 7 nucleotides align to TRBD1. Trimming cost V 1 base and J 0 bases; bases outside gene matches: 5. Germline V gene sequence: CDR1 MNHNS, CDR2 SASEGT. The CDR3 is 16 residues long. The CDR3 DNA reads as TGTGCCAGCAGTGAAGTGATGACAGGGATGAACACTGAAGCTTTCTTT. Translation: CASSEVMTGMNTEAFF.

V gene TRBV9 combines with J gene TRBJ2-1; 8 nucleotides agree with TRBD2. Germline assignment: CDR1 SGDLS and CDR2 YYNGEE. CDR3 length: 15 residues. J was trimmed by 4 bases and V by 2 bases; bases with no gene match: 5. The CDR3: CASSVSSGSYNEQFF. CDR3 DNA sequence: TGTGCCAGCAGCGTTTCCAGCGGGAGTTACAATGAGCAGTTCTTC. The complete variable domain, with remaining parts taken from reference TRBV9 and TRBJ2-1, reads DSGVTQTPKHLITATGQRVTLRCSPRSGDLSVYWYQQSLDQGLQFLIQYYNGEERAKGNILERFSAQQFPDLHSELNLSSLELGDSALYFCASSVSSGSYNEQFFGPGTRLTVL.

The chain employs TRBV2 and TRBJ2-4; 10 bases fit TRBD2. The CDR3 spans 15 residues. The V gene end was trimmed by 6 bases and the J gene end by 5 bases; junction bases not matched to a gene: 7. Germline CDR1 SNHLY, CDR2 FYNNEI. The CDR3 bases are TGTGCCAGCAGGCCGGGACTAGCGACCCAAAACATTCAGTACTTC. Its translation: CASRPGLATQNIQYF.

This chain links TRBV4-3 with TRBJ2-1, with 7 bases aligning to TRBD2. The CDR3 extends over 15 amino acids. The ends lost 5 bases at V and 7 bases at J; junction bases unmatched: 11. CDR1 and CDR2 (germline): LGHNA, YSLEER. This chain's CDR3 is CASSSQRAGANEQFF. CDR3 in DNA: TGCGCCAGCAGCTCTCAAAGGGCGGGAGCGAATGAGCAGTTCTTC.

V usage is TRBV27 and J usage is TRBJ2-3; 7 bases are a match to TRBD1. Germline V gene sequence: CDR1 MNHEY, CDR2 SMNVEV (reference sequence). This CDR3 has 17 residues. V was clipped by 2 bases and J by 6 bases; unmatched bases: 14. The CDR3 protein is CASSLLGTELLSDTQYF. The CDR3, as DNA: TGTGCCAGCAGTTTACTCGGGACAGAACTATTATCGGATACGCAGTATTTT.

The chain has TRBV5-4 and TRBJ1-2; D might be TRBD1 (5 bases). V was shortened by 2 bases and J by 2 bases, with 7 bases between the two germline ends. Looked up from germline, CDR1 is SGHNT and CDR2 is YYREEE (reference sequence). The CDR3 extends over 13 amino acids. CDR3 in DNA: TGTGCCAGCAGCTTTCCAGGGAACTATGGCTACACCTTC. This gives the protein CASSFPGNYGYTF.